The source of this T cell receptor (beta chain) is a study of T cells in Graves' hyperthyroidism and ophthalmopathy (dated 2019 in TCRdb). Background for the entire study: To identify TCR V-J signatures that set the groups apart, the researchers used a discovery cohort of 90 to 100 patients, made up of about 44 with Graves' ophthalmopathy and 55 to 65 with stable Graves' hyperthyroidism. Prospective prediction of ophthalmopathy was tested in an independent validation cohort of 18 to 20 hyperthyroidism patients and 15 to 17 patients who later progressed to ophthalmopathy. The approximately 98 discovery patients were randomly divided into training and test sets at a 7:3 ratio. Thyroid tissue and blood T-cell repertoires from more than five Graves' hyperthyroidism patients were also compared in the study. After blood sampling, hyperthyroidism patients were treated with methimazole at a starting dose of 30 mg daily, and ophthalmopathy patients were treated with high-dose intravenous methylprednisolone. TCR Vbeta CDR3 sequencing of 130 to 150 peripheral blood samples (approximately 44 ophthalmopathy, over 70 hyperthyroidism and roughly 17 progressor patients) is reported in the paper. On the study overall, not on this receptor specifically: A 13 V-J signature model separated ophthalmopathy from stable hyperthyroidism, with approximately 87% sensitivity and roughly 84% specificity in cross-validation and 80%/75% in testing. Most expanded thyroid clonotypes (frequency above 0.001) were also detected in blood, a finding suggesting that blood repertoires may reflect thyroid immune responses. In validation, the model predicted progression to ophthalmopathy a median of 6.5 months before onset, with roughly 70% sensitivity and nearly 75% specificity. No statistical method was used to fix the sample size in advance, and group allocation was not hidden from the investigators.

This clonotype has a count of ten or more. Its specific antigen is unknown. One base away there is no much larger clone; base qualities are not given. TCR beta CDR3 regions were amplified from RNA transcripts. A first-round RT-PCR of the TCR CDR3 used the HTBI primer set with the Qiagen OneStep RT-PCR kit. Libraries were constructed in a second round of multiplex PCR, after which size selection and purification were carried out. Libraries were sequenced paired-end with 100 bp reads on an Illumina HiSeq2000. On the authors' methods: SOAPnuke was used to process the raw data, throwing out any read that contained adapters or uncalled bases, had a mean Phred below 15, or lacked an exact constant-primer or identifier match. High-quality paired reads were merged using COPE v1.2.5, and each unique nucleotide sequence was defined as a clonotype. Clonotypes were aligned to IMGT TRBV, TRBD and TRBJ reference segments using MiTCR v1.1. Analysis was restricted to V-J combinations with a frequency above 0.0001, which covered 98% to 99.2% of repertoires. The TCS score was defined as F50 (clonal expansion) divided by E x V (chaos), with BLOSUM62-based TCRdist calculated between CDR3 peptides within each V-J. Welch's t-statistics and random forest reduced roughly 530 V-J features to roughly 13, which were used in a naive Bayes classifier (R e1071). The Morisita-Horn index was used to measure how similar the thyroid and blood repertoires were. TCRdb took the public reads, trimmed them with fastp at Q25, ran MiXCR for clone calling and kept in-frame beta chains. Each entry merges the rows of one CDR3 protein and shows their most common DNA and genes. Clone size and V and J calls follow TCRdb, not the original study. The sample table records roughly 570,000 distinct CDR3 sequences; 35% to 55% of these occur just once. Around 7.7% of the sample rests with the top ten.

Stable Graves' hyperthyroidism was defined as no progression to ophthalmopathy during 18 months of follow-up. The hyperthyroidism patients were between 18 and 65 years old and newly diagnosed, with a disease duration of less than 2 months. The study excluded patients with uncontrolled infections, other autoimmune diseases, pregnancy or lactation. Clinical symptoms, serum thyroxine and TRAb, thyroid ultrasound, and orbital computed tomography formed the basis for the diagnoses. Total RNA was extracted with Trizol reagent, and quality was checked on an Agilent 2100 Bioanalyzer. CDR1 and CDR2, looked up from the germline V gene, are LGHNA and YSLEER. The CDR3 holds 15 amino acids from the cysteine to the phenylalanine. This entry keeps only the CDR3 DNA: 45 bases, framed from base 1. Germline trimming: 0 bases from V, 9 bases from J; junction bases outside gene matches: 10.

The V and J segments used are TRBV4-3 and TRBJ2-5, and 7 bases in between align with TRBD2. The specimen was peripheral blood or thyroid tissue (not recorded which). The receptor comes from a woman between 18 and 29 years old with Graves' hyperthyroidism. The CDR3 region has the sequence CASSQERQGGEAQYF. The nucleotide sequence reads as follows: TGCGCCAGCAGCCAAGAACGGCAGGGAGGGGAGGCCCAGTACTTC.